The 5 T cell receptor beta chains below come from one sample, sequenced in a study of blood T cell repertoires in COVID-19. Measured with immunoSEQ multiplex PCR; TCRdb has only the in-frame clones, and not every one. The repertoire includes 200,000 or so clones, 80% to 95% of them detected once, and more than 0.7% sits in the top ten. Sequencing input: peripheral blood. The origin of the receptors is a man aged 55 to 69 with COVID-19, enrolled during active disease.

The rearrangement links TRBV19 to TRBJ1-5, with 8 bases fitting TRBD1. With 5 bases clipped from V and 3 bases from J, the junction kept 6 bases outside the gene matches. The CDR3 is 15 residues long. CDR1 is LNHDA, CDR2 SQIVND, per germline (reference sequence). This CDR3 is CASSPQGAPNQPQHF. Here the CDR3 DNA reads TGTGCCAGTAGTCCCCAGGGGGCCCCCAATCAGCCCCAGCATTTT.

The chain uses TRBV4-2 and TRBJ2-1; 8 nucleotides line up with TRBD2. Losses at the gene ends were 1 base for V and 7 bases for J; bases not matched to a gene: 6. CDR3 size: 15 residues. CDR1 and CDR2 from the germline V gene are LGHNA and YNFKEQ. CDR3 protein: CASSQGTSYWNEQFF. DNA for the CDR3: TGTGCCAGCAGCCAAGGGACTAGCTACTGGAATGAGCAGTTCTTC.

This clone was seen a single time. J is TRBJ1-4 and V is TRBV6-5; D is perhaps TRBD1 (5 bases). Trimming removed 5 bases from V and 4 bases from J, with 11 bases in between. Germline V lookup: CDR1 MNHEY, CDR2 SVGAGI. This CDR3 is built from 14 residues. DNA of the CDR3: TGTGCCAGCAGTCCAGGGCGGGGTAATGAAAAACTGTTTTTT. Its protein product is CASSPGRGNEKLFF.

A single count supports this clone. This sequence joins TRBV19 and TRBJ1-1; D not certain. Germline V lookup: CDR1 LNHDA, CDR2 SQIVND (reference sequence). V was cut by 8 bases and J by 4 bases, with 11 bases left in between. The CDR3 extends over 12 amino acids. CDR3 region: CASRDAGTEAFF. As DNA, the CDR3 is TGTGCCAGTCGTGATGCGGGCACTGAAGCTTTCTTT.

V and J are TRBV30 and TRBJ2-3; 12 bases are shared with TRBD2. With 5 bases clipped from V and 2 bases from J, the junction kept 5 bases outside the gene matches. The CDR3 totals 15 residues. Germline CDR1 and CDR2: GTSNPN and SVGIG (reference sequence). The CDR3 sequence: CAWALAGGHTDTQYF. CDR3 nucleotide sequence: TGTGCCTGGGCACTAGCGGGGGGACACACAGATACGCAGTATTTT.